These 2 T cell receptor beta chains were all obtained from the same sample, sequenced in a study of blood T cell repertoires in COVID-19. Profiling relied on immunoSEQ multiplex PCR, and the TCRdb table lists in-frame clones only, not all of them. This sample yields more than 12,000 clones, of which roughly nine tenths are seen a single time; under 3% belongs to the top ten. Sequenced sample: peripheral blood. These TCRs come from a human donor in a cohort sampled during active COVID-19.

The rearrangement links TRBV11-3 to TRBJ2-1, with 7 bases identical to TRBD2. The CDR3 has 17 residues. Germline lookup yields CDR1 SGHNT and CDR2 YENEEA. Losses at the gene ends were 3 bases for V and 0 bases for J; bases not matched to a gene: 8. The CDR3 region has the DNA TGTGCCAGCAGCTTTAGTAGCGGGTTTAGCTCCTACAATGAGCAGTTCTTC. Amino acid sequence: CASSFSSGFSSYNEQFF.

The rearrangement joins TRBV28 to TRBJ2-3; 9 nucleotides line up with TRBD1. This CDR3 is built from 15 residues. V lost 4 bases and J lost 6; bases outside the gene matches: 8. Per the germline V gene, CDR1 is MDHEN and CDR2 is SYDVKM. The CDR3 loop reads CASSSPGQGKDTQYF. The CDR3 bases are TGTGCCAGCAGTTCCCCCGGACAGGGGAAGGATACGCAGTATTTT.